The text below deals with one TCR beta chain. Its antigen remains unidentified. Antigen-specific CD4+ T cells were expanded with viral peptide pools in the ViraFEST assay before sequencing. The culture ran for approximately 10 days before CD4+ T cells were isolated. The healthy vaccine recipients, who had no prior SARS-CoV-2 infection, showed negative nucleocapsid antibodies. This sample is drawn from a study of vaccination effects on CD4 cells after COVID-19. Sequencing was performed with immunoSEQ multiplex PCR; in TCRdb, only in-frame clones are kept and a portion is missing. The sample has tens of thousands of clones; approximately 70% are singletons. The CDR3 extends over 13 amino acids. Germline V CDR1 and CDR2: SQVTM, ANQGSEA. Trimming removed 7 bases at V and 2 bases at J, with 15 bases between.

The sample was CD4+ T cells from PBMCs cultured with HCoV-NL63 spike peptides, taken before COVID-19 vaccination. The sequence was collected from a human donor who received a COVID-19 vaccine. This sequence joins TRBV29-1 and TRBJ2-7; D assignment may be TRBD1 or TRBD2 (5 bases each). CDR3 coding DNA: TGCAGCGCCATGGGGGACGGAACCTACGAGCAGTACTTC. Its protein is CSAMGDGTYEQYF.